The clone carrying this T cell receptor beta chain has only one observation. Its specificity is not known. Trimming pared 0 bases from V and 1 base from J, leaving 5 bases between. This CDR3 has 13 residues. Germline V gene data show CDR1 as SGHRS and CDR2 as YFSETQ. The data derive from a study of T cell responses to AZD1222 COVID-19 vaccine. At the level of the study: Pooled in the analysis were second doses at about 4 or about 12 weeks. Study conclusions and caveats: Donors were chiefly white British, with a greater number of females, and clonal diversity was perhaps underestimated. All repertoire sampling was performed exclusively after the peak T cell response. The study reported that nearly half of spike-specific TCRs target unmutated variant regions.

The protocol was immunoSEQ multiplex PCR, while the TCRdb copy is restricted to in-frame clones and leaves out a portion. The sample lists 120,000 or so clones, around 92% occurring once. This TCR was sampled from an adult in good health. This rearrangement joins TRBV5-1 to TRBJ2-7; D is undetermined. This specimen was peripheral blood, taken on day 0 of AZD1222 vaccination. The CDR3 here is CASSLVGSYEQYF. The CDR3, as DNA: TGCGCCAGCAGCTTGGTTGGGTCCTACGAGCAGTACTTC.